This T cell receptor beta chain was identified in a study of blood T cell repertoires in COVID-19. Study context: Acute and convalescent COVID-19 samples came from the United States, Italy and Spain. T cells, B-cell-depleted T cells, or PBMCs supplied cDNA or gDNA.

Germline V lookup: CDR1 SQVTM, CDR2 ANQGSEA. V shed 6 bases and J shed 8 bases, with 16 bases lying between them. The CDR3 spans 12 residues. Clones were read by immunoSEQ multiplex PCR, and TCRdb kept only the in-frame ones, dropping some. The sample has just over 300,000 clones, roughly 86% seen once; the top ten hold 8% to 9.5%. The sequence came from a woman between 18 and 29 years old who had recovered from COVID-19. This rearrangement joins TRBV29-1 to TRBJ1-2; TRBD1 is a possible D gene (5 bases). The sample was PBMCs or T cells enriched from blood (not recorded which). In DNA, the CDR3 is TGCAGCGTAGACCGCGGGGCTGAAGGCTACACCTTC. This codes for CSVDRGAEGYTF.